These T cell receptor beta chains were read from a single sample in a study of cytomegalovirus exposure and HLA in healthy donors. Clones were read by immunoSEQ multiplex PCR, and TCRdb kept only the in-frame ones, dropping some. The sample yields about 130,000 clones, over 75% seen once. Specimen: PBMCs. Receptors were obtained from a boy younger than 18 in good health and CMV-seronegative. CDR3s include the opening cysteine and the closing phenylalanine or tryptophan. Fields, in order: D gene, clone size, V gene, J gene, CDR3 protein, CDR3 DNA. D genes are given only for firm matches. Only some rows state a clone size, as once, few, many or a class for expanded clones.

D gene: .
clone size: .
V gene: TRBV19
J gene: TRBJ1-3
CDR3 protein: CASSIFPSSNPGGNTIYF
CDR3 DNA: TGTGCCAGTAGTATTTTCCCCTCGTCTAATCCAGGTGGAAACACCATATATTTT

D gene: TRBD2
clone size: .
V gene: TRBV4-1
J gene: TRBJ2-2
CDR3 protein: CASSQEGTSGGAGELFF
CDR3 DNA: TGCGCCAGCAGCCAAGAGGGGACTAGCGGGGGGGCCGGGGAGCTGTTTTTT

D gene: TRBD1
clone size: .
V gene: TRBV5-6
J gene: TRBJ2-5
CDR3 protein: CASSLPRDRVTETQYF
CDR3 DNA: TGTGCCAGCAGCTTACCACGGGACAGGGTCACAGAGACCCAGTACTTC

D gene: .
clone size: .
V gene: TRBV7-6
J gene: TRBJ2-5
CDR3 protein: CASSLGLREETQYF
CDR3 DNA: TGTGCCAGCAGCTTAGGATTGAGAGAAGAGACCCAGTACTTC

D gene: .
clone size: few
V gene: TRBV7-2
J gene: TRBJ1-1
CDR3 protein: CASSLSSMNTEAFF
CDR3 DNA: TGTGCCAGCAGCTTATCTAGTATGAACACTGAAGCTTTCTTT

D gene: TRBD1
clone size: .
V gene: TRBV6-6
J gene: TRBJ2-1
CDR3 protein: CASSKTGNEQFF
CDR3 DNA: TGTGCCAGCAGTAAGACAGGGAATGAGCAGTTCTTC

D gene: TRBD2
clone size: once
V gene: TRBV10-3
J gene: TRBJ2-5
CDR3 protein: CAISGTSGQETQYF
CDR3 DNA: TGTGCCATCAGTGGGACTAGCGGTCAAGAGACCCAGTACTTC

D gene: .
clone size: .
V gene: TRBV2
J gene: TRBJ2-7
CDR3 protein: CASSLGGYEQYF
CDR3 DNA: TGTGCCAGCAGTCTCGGGGGCTACGAGCAGTACTTC

D gene: TRBD2
clone size: once
V gene: TRBV5-4
J gene: TRBJ2-7
CDR3 protein: CASSWRGLAGEGQYF
CDR3 DNA: TGTGCCAGCAGCTGGAGGGGACTAGCGGGAGAAGGGCAGTACTTC

D gene: .
clone size: .
V gene: TRBV4-3
J gene: TRBJ1-3
CDR3 protein: CASSQGTASGNTIYF
CDR3 DNA: TGCGCCAGCAGCCAAGGGACAGCCTCTGGAAACACCATATATTTT

D gene: TRBD2
clone size: .
V gene: TRBV4-3
J gene: TRBJ2-3
CDR3 protein: CASSQAAGGVADTQYF
CDR3 DNA: TGCGCCAGCAGCCAAGCGGCGGGAGGGGTGGCAGATACGCAGTATTTT

D gene: .
clone size: .
V gene: TRBV5-1
J gene: TRBJ1-1
CDR3 protein: CASSLGRVGTEAFF
CDR3 DNA: TGCGCCAGCAGCTTGGGCAGGGTTGGCACTGAAGCTTTCTTT

D gene: .
clone size: .
V gene: TRBV5-1
J gene: TRBJ2-7
CDR3 protein: CASSLNVNSYEQYF
CDR3 DNA: TGCGCCAGCAGCTTGAATGTCAACTCCTACGAGCAGTACTTC

D gene: .
clone size: .
V gene: TRBV4-1
J gene: TRBJ2-3
CDR3 protein: CASSQVRSGVGGAPDTQYF
CDR3 DNA: TGCGCCAGCAGCCAAGTGAGGAGCGGTGTAGGGGGGGCGCCGGATACGCAGTATTTT

D gene: TRBD1
clone size: few
V gene: TRBV6-1
J gene: TRBJ1-1
CDR3 protein: CAADKGANFEAFF
CDR3 DNA: TGTGCCGCTGACAAGGGGGCGAACTTTGAAGCTTTCTTT

D gene: .
clone size: few
V gene: TRBV6-1
J gene: TRBJ2-1
CDR3 protein: CASSGGDFSYNEQFF
CDR3 DNA: TGTGCCAGCAGTGGCGGCGACTTCTCCTACAATGAGCAGTTCTTC

D gene: .
clone size: .
V gene: TRBV19
J gene: TRBJ1-4
CDR3 protein: CASNPGRLGTEKLFF
CDR3 DNA: TGTGCCAGTAACCCGGGACGCCTGGGGACAGAAAAACTGTTTTTT

D gene: .
clone size: .
V gene: TRBV4-2
J gene: TRBJ2-7
CDR3 protein: CASSPFPYEQYF
CDR3 DNA: TGTGCCAGCAGCCCTTTTCCCTACGAGCAGTACTTC

D gene: .
clone size: .
V gene: TRBV9
J gene: TRBJ2-1
CDR3 protein: CASSVAEAAIYNEQFF
CDR3 DNA: TGTGCCAGCAGCGTAGCCGAGGCAGCCATCTACAATGAGCAGTTCTTC

D gene: .
clone size: .
V gene: TRBV4-1
J gene: TRBJ2-1
CDR3 protein: CASSQLRDNDFSSYNEQFF
CDR3 DNA: TGCGCCAGCAGCCAACTCCGGGACAACGATTTCAGCTCCTACAATGAGCAGTTCTTC

D gene: .
clone size: .
V gene: TRBV21-1
J gene: TRBJ2-7
CDR3 protein: CASSNAYGLAGAYEQYF
CDR3 DNA: TGTGCCAGCAGCAACGCGTATGGACTAGCGGGAGCCTACGAGCAGTACTTC

D gene: .
clone size: .
V gene: TRBV30
J gene: TRBJ2-7
CDR3 protein: CAWSGGSYEQYF
CDR3 DNA: TGTGCCTGGTCCGGAGGGTCCTACGAGCAGTACTTC

D gene: TRBD2
clone size: once
V gene: TRBV7-2
J gene: TRBJ2-5
CDR3 protein: CASSSQAGGGETQYF
CDR3 DNA: TGTGCCAGCAGCTCCCAAGCGGGAGGGGGAGAGACCCAGTACTTC

D gene: TRBD1
clone size: .
V gene: TRBV6-5
J gene: TRBJ1-4
CDR3 protein: CASSYLSGGNEKLFF
CDR3 DNA: TGTGCCAGCAGTTACCTATCAGGGGGAAATGAAAAACTGTTTTTT

D gene: .
clone size: .
V gene: TRBV7-7
J gene: TRBJ2-3
CDR3 protein: CASSPGSGGPTQYF
CDR3 DNA: TGTGCCAGCAGCCCCGGGTCTGGGGGCCCTACGCAGTATTTT

D gene: .
clone size: .
V gene: TRBV19
J gene: TRBJ2-1
CDR3 protein: CASQKDGSSYNEQFF
CDR3 DNA: TGTGCCAGTCAGAAAGACGGGAGCTCCTACAATGAGCAGTTCTTC

D gene: .
clone size: once
V gene: TRBV7-3
J gene: TRBJ1-2
CDR3 protein: CASSLGPGANYGYTF
CDR3 DNA: TGTGCCAGCAGCTTAGGTCCGGGAGCTAACTATGGCTACACCTTC

D gene: TRBD1
clone size: .
V gene: TRBV4-2
J gene: TRBJ1-2
CDR3 protein: CASSQDGDRSNYGYTF
CDR3 DNA: TGTGCCAGCAGCCAAGACGGGGACAGGTCCAACTATGGCTACACCTTC

D gene: .
clone size: .
V gene: TRBV2
J gene: TRBJ2-5
CDR3 protein: CASSVREETQYF
CDR3 DNA: TGTGCCAGCAGTGTTCGGGAAGAGACCCAGTACTTC

D gene: TRBD2
clone size: .
V gene: TRBV27
J gene: TRBJ2-7
CDR3 protein: CASSLILAGADEQYF
CDR3 DNA: TGTGCCAGCAGTTTAATCCTAGCGGGAGCCGACGAGCAGTACTTC

D gene: .
clone size: .
V gene: TRBV19
J gene: TRBJ1-4
CDR3 protein: CASRVTENEKLFF
CDR3 DNA: TGTGCCAGTAGAGTCACAGAAAATGAAAAACTGTTTTTT

D gene: .
clone size: medium-sized
V gene: TRBV7-3
J gene: TRBJ2-1
CDR3 protein: CASSVDMSSYNEQFF
CDR3 DNA: TGTGCCAGCAGCGTCGATATGAGCTCCTACAATGAGCAGTTCTTC

D gene: TRBD1
clone size: .
V gene: TRBV19
J gene: TRBJ1-1
CDR3 protein: CASSGRTGGTEAFF
CDR3 DNA: TGTGCCAGTAGTGGGCGGACAGGGGGCACTGAAGCTTTCTTT

D gene: TRBD2
clone size: .
V gene: TRBV4-3
J gene: TRBJ2-2
CDR3 protein: CASSQASSGRAGELFF
CDR3 DNA: TGCGCCAGCAGCCAAGCTTCCAGCGGGAGAGCCGGGGAGCTGTTTTTT

D gene: TRBD1
clone size: .
V gene: TRBV5-1
J gene: TRBJ1-2
CDR3 protein: CASSWDNRGSDGYTF
CDR3 DNA: TGCGCCAGCAGCTGGGATAACAGGGGATCAGATGGCTACACCTTC